Given below is one TCR beta chain in context. This clonotype was counted many times. This clone's antigen is unknown. Base qualities are not at hand, and no much larger clone is one base apart. This sample stems from a study of T cells in Graves' hyperthyroidism and ophthalmopathy (dated by TCRdb to between 2017 and 2020). Concerning the study at large: Peripheral blood was collected at initial diagnosis, before any treatment. In addition, the study compared T-cell repertoires in thyroid tissue and in blood from over 5 Graves' hyperthyroidism patients. The roughly 91 discovery patients were randomly divided into training and test sets at a 7:3 ratio. A discovery cohort of roughly 100 patients, about 43 with Graves' ophthalmopathy and 55 to 65 with stable Graves' hyperthyroidism, was used to find distinguishing TCR V-J signatures. Prospective prediction of ophthalmopathy was tested in an independent validation cohort consisting of some 19 hyperthyroidism patients and some 16 patients who later progressed to ophthalmopathy. TCR Vbeta CDR3 sequencing of 140 or so peripheral blood samples (roughly 43 ophthalmopathy, about 75 hyperthyroidism and some 17 progressor patients) is reported in the paper. After sampling, hyperthyroidism patients received methimazole starting at 30 mg daily, and ophthalmopathy patients received high-dose intravenous methylprednisolone.

The hyperthyroidism patients were between 18 and 65 years old and newly diagnosed, with a disease duration of less than 2 months. Exclusion was applied to patients with uncontrolled infections, other autoimmune diseases, pregnancy or lactation. Clinical symptoms, serum thyroxine and TRAb, thyroid ultrasound, and orbital computed tomography formed the basis for the diagnoses. Blood from progressor patients was collected at the time of first diagnosis with hyperthyroidism, before any ophthalmopathy symptoms had appeared. PBMCs were separated from roughly 10 ml of fresh peripheral blood using Ficoll-Paque density gradient centrifugation. Progressor patients were defined as those initially diagnosed with Graves' hyperthyroidism in whom ophthalmopathy developed during follow-up. Total RNA was extracted using Trizol reagent, and RNA quality was assessed on an Agilent 2100 Bioanalyzer. General study outcomes and caveats: Ophthalmopathy was separated from stable hyperthyroidism by a 13 V-J signature model, with 85% to 90% sensitivity and 81% to 83% specificity obtained in cross-validation and 80%/75% obtained in testing. Most expanded thyroid clonotypes (frequency above 0.001) were also detected in blood, a finding suggesting that blood repertoires may reflect thyroid immune responses. In validation, the model predicted progression to ophthalmopathy with 55% to 71% sensitivity and less than 75% specificity, a median of around six months before onset. Sample size was not statistically predetermined, and blinding of investigators to group allocation was not performed.

The CDR3 runs 16 residues from the cysteine to the phenylalanine. The sequence is cut down to CDR3 DNA, 48 bases in frame from base 1. Here V drops 0 bases and J drops 6 bases, and the junction holds 5 bases not matched to any gene. Taken from the germline V gene (reference sequence), the CDR1 and CDR2 loops are MNHNY and SVGAGI. TCR beta CDR3 regions were amplified from RNA transcripts. For the first round of RT-PCR on the TCR CDR3, the HTBI primer set was used together with the Qiagen OneStep RT-PCR kit. Libraries were constructed in a second round of multiplex PCR, after which size selection and purification were performed. Paired-end sequencing of the libraries was performed with 100 bp reads on an Illumina HiSeq2000. Concerning the study's data processing: SOAPnuke was used to process the raw data, removing reads that contained adapters or uncalled bases, had a mean Phred below 15, or lacked an exact match to the constant primer or identifier. High-quality paired reads were merged with COPE v1.2.5, and unique nucleotide sequences were defined as clonotypes. MiTCR v1.1 was used to align clonotypes to the IMGT TRBV, TRBD and TRBJ reference segments. Only V-J combinations with frequency above 0.0001, covering about 99% of repertoires, were analysed. The TCS score was defined as F50 (clonal expansion) divided by E x V (chaos), with BLOSUM62-based TCRdist calculated between CDR3 peptides within each V-J. Welch's t-statistics and random forest reduced fewer than 550 V-J features to 13, which were used in a naive Bayes classifier (R e1071). TCRdb reworked the public reads: Q25 trimming with fastp, MiXCR clone assembly, productive beta chains retained. Rows merge per CDR3 protein into single entries with the most common DNA and genes. The V and J calls were determined by TCRdb, not by the authors. For this sample the table gives 350,000 to 450,000 distinct CDR3 sequences, of which 15% to 20% were detected only once. The ten largest clones add up to almost 35% of the sample.

The origin of this receptor is a woman between 25 and 40 years old with Graves' hyperthyroidism that later progressed to Graves' ophthalmopathy. The sequence is built from TRBV6-6 and TRBJ1-5, with 10 junctional bases fitting TRBD1. The sequencing input was blood. The DNA sequence is TGTGCCAGCAGTTACTCGGGACAGGGGCTCCCTCAGCCCCAGCATTTT. Translated, this gives CASSYSGQGLPQPQHF.